The T cell receptor beta chain described here comes from a study of T cell changes during pregnancy in multiple sclerosis. This CDR3 has 15 amino acids. J lost 5 bases, V lost 1 base, and 4 bases had no gene match. Germline CDR1 reads LNHDA; CDR2 reads SQIVND (reference sequence). This table comes from immunoSEQ multiplex PCR, and its TCRdb copy is limited to in-frame clones, with some not included. The sample has approximately 46,000 clones; 90% are singletons. The chain recombines TRBV19 with TRBJ2-7; 11 positions agree with TRBD1. The material was peripheral blood, obtained after pregnancy. The TCR was taken from a female donor in good health, enrolled as a control in a pregnancy study. The CDR3 region is CASSIGTGGSDEQYF. The DNA of the CDR3 is TGTGCCAGTAGTATAGGGACAGGGGGCTCGGACGAGCAGTACTTC.